The 16 T cell receptor beta chains in this list originate from one sample, sequenced in a study of blood T cells in healthy people across ages. The second PCR ran roughly 6 to 11 cycles with a sample-barcoded 5' primer and J-beta primers. TCRdb recomputed calls from the 5' RACE reads with MiXCR, one row per CDR3 protein. Among some 800,000 distinct CDR3 sequences listed, around 25% were seen once. This sample also belongs to another study, concerning T cells of mothers and their children.

The sequenced sample consisted of blood. The source of these receptors is a boy aged 10-17 years in good health.

The chain is built from TRBV7-2 and TRBJ2-1; perhaps TRBD2 as D (5 bases). Germline CDR1 is SGHTA and CDR2 is FQGNSA. Trimming removed 3 bases from V and 4 bases from J, with 7 bases in between. The CDR3 extends over 13 amino acids. CDR3 sequence: CASSFSEYNEQFF. The CDR3 DNA reads TGTGCCAGCAGCTTTAGCGAGTACAATGAGCAGTTCTTC.

This sequence joins TRBV5-1 and TRBJ1-5; unclear D gene. The V gene lost 3 bases and the J gene lost 4 bases, with 8 bases spanning the gap. The CDR3 loop spans 13 amino acids. Germline values: CDR1 SGHRS, CDR2 YFSETQ. CDR3 loop: CASSWEGNQPQHF. CDR3 nucleotides: TGCGCCAGCAGCTGGGAGGGAAATCAGCCCCAGCATTTT.

The sample holds a few counts of this clonotype. The chain employs TRBV3-1 and TRBJ1-6; D gene uncertain. The V gene's germline CDR1 is LGHDT and CDR2 YNNKEL (reference sequence). This CDR3 is built from 13 residues. The V end was cut by 1 base, the J end by 10 bases, with 8 bases between. The CDR3, as DNA: TGTGCCAGCAGCCAAGGTAAAAAATCACCCCTCCACTTT. Amino acid sequence: CASSQGKKSPLHF.

This CDR3 is CAISPGTGSNQPQHF. The CDR3 DNA follows: TGTGCCATCAGCCCCGGGACAGGCAGCAATCAGCCCCAGCATTTT. This sequence joins TRBV10-3 and TRBJ1-5; TRBD1 aligns across 8 bases. V was clipped by 6 bases and J by 1 base; unmatched bases: 5. The CDR3 has 15 amino acids. Per the germline V gene, CDR1 is ENHRY and CDR2 is SYGVKD.

The rearrangement joins TRBV20-1 to TRBJ2-3; D perhaps matches TRBD1 (6 bases). This CDR3 has 14 amino acids. The germline V gene has CDR1 DFQATT and CDR2 SNEGSKA (reference sequence). Trimming pared 5 bases from V and 2 bases from J, leaving 14 bases between. CDR3 sequence (DNA): TGCAGTGCTTCTTGGACAGCCATCACAGATACGCAGTATTTT. It translates to CSASWTAITDTQYF.

This clonotype has more than one count but fewer than ten. The V call is TRBV27, the J call TRBJ2-2, with D possibly TRBD1 on 6 matching bases. The CDR3 loop spans 15 amino acids. Germline V lookup: CDR1 MNHEY, CDR2 SMNVEV (reference sequence). V lost 10 bases to trimming and J lost 0 bases, with 15 bases between them. The CDR3 sequence: CATKTGTTNTGELFF. The CDR3 DNA is TGTGCCACCAAAACCGGGACAACGAACACCGGGGAGCTGTTTTTT.

CDR3 sequence (DNA): TGTGCCAGCAAAAATCAGCCCCAGCATTTT. It encodes CASKNQPQHF. The chain carries TRBV27 and TRBJ1-5; no firm D call. This CDR3 has 10 amino acids. Germline CDR1 MNHEY, CDR2 SMNVEV (reference sequence). The V end was cut by 7 bases, the J end by 4 bases, with 2 bases between.

This clonotype was counted only a few times. A junction end diverges from the germline sequence, so it may reflect a read error. The chain has TRBV29-1 and TRBJ2-5; D is ambiguous. This CDR3 comprises 12 residues. CDR1 is SQVTM, CDR2 ANQGSEA, per germline. The CDR3 protein is CSVAKLQETQCF. Written as DNA, the CDR3 is TGCAGCGTTGCGAAATTACAAGAGACCCAGTGCTTC.

The V gene is TRBV11-2, the J gene TRBJ2-1, with 10 bases lining up with TRBD2. CDR1 is SGHAT, CDR2 FQNNGV, per germline. V shed 1 base, J shed 1 base, and the junction held 4 bases outside the gene matches. The CDR3 is made up of 17 amino acids. DNA of the CDR3: TGTGCCAGCAGCTTAGTGGCTAGCGGGGGTTCCTACAATGAGCAGTTCTTC. Translating it yields CASSLVASGGSYNEQFF.

V usage is TRBV27 and J usage is TRBJ2-1, with D unclear. Between the trimmed V and J ends, which lost 5 bases and 0 bases, there was a span of 11 bases. CDR1 MNHEY and CDR2 SMNVEV come from the germline V gene (reference sequence). This CDR3 spans 15 amino acids. CDR3 sequence: CASSIRADSYNEQFF. CDR3 sequence (DNA): TGTGCCAGCAGTATCCGGGCCGACTCCTACAATGAGCAGTTCTTC.

This clonotype appeared a few times. This chain links TRBV5-1 with TRBJ2-4; 7 nucleotides agree with TRBD2. Per the germline V gene, CDR1 is SGHRS and CDR2 is YFSETQ. This CDR3 region has 16 residues. Trimming at V came to 4 bases and at J to 4 bases, leaving 11 bases not matched to a gene. CDR3 sequence (DNA): TGCGCCAGCAGCCAGCTGGGGCTAGCGGCAAAAAACATTCAGTACTTC. It encodes CASSQLGLAAKNIQYF.

This clonotype was seen a handful of times. The V gene is TRBV29-1, the J gene TRBJ2-1, with 8 bases identical to TRBD1. The J call is in doubt because the DNA end fits TRBJ2-7 better. Germline V CDR1 and CDR2: SQVTM, ANQGSEA. The CDR3 contains 15 residues. CDR3 DNA sequence: TGCAGCGTTGAAGATGCGGACAGGGAAGGGTACGAGCAGTACTTC. Protein sequence: CSVEDADREGYEQYF.

The chain employs TRBV20-1 and TRBJ1-1; 11 bases are a match to TRBD1. V was clipped by 3 bases and J by 1 base; unmatched bases: 4. There are 15 residues in the CDR3. Germline V gene sequence: CDR1 DFQATT, CDR2 SNEGSKA (reference sequence). In DNA form, the CDR3 reads TGCAGTGCTAGTCCCGGGACAGGGGGGAACACTGAAGCTTTCTTT. It specifies CSASPGTGGNTEAFF.

In its sample, this clonotype was seen a few times. The chain uses TRBV20-1 and TRBJ2-7; D remains unclear. The CDR3 sequence is 12 residues long. Germline-derived CDR1 and CDR2 are DFQATT and SNEGSKA (reference sequence). V lost 0 bases, J lost 3 bases, and 6 bases lay in between. CDR3 in DNA: TGCAGTGCTAGAGATGGGGTCTACGAGCAGTACTTC. This encodes CSARDGVYEQYF.

This clonotype was seen more than once but under ten times. The J gene is TRBJ1-5, the V gene TRBV20-1; a weak D match, TRBD1 (5 bases). The V gene's germline CDR1 is DFQATT and CDR2 SNEGSKA (reference sequence). V dropped 5 bases and J dropped 0 bases, with 20 bases sitting between them. There are 17 residues in the CDR3. This CDR3 reads CSAPSGLSKYSNQPQHF. The CDR3, as DNA: TGCAGTGCTCCCTCGGGACTGTCCAAATATAGCAATCAGCCCCAGCATTTT.

This clonotype appeared a few times. CDR3 coding DNA: TGCAGTGCTAGATCCCTCACCGGGACAGGGGTTGTGGGCAATCAGCCCCAGCATTTT. It translates to CSARSLTGTGVVGNQPQHF. V usage is TRBV20-1 and J usage is TRBJ1-5; the match to TRBD1 covers 10 bases. CDR1 and CDR2 (germline): DFQATT, SNEGSKA (reference sequence). The CDR3 spans 19 residues. V lost 2 bases, J lost 2 bases, and 15 bases stayed unmatched.